The 5 T cell receptor beta chains in this list originate from one sample, sequenced in a study of T cell responses to AZD1222 COVID-19 vaccine. Measured with immunoSEQ multiplex PCR; TCRdb has only the in-frame clones, and not every one. Counted here are tens of thousands of clones, roughly nine tenths occurring once; the ten biggest clones make up 5% to 5.5%. This specimen was peripheral blood, taken 28 days after the second AZD1222 dose. These receptors all come from an adult who received the AZD1222 COVID-19 vaccine.

The genes are TRBV6-1 and TRBJ1-5; D unresolved. This CDR3 has 15 amino acids. Germline V CDR1 and CDR2: MNHNS, SASEGT. V was cut by 1 base and J by 7 bases, with 14 bases left in between. The CDR3 region is CASSEGPTVDQPQHF. CDR3 DNA: TGTGCCAGCAGTGAAGGTCCGACGGTAGACCAGCCCCAGCATTTT.

V and J are TRBV28 and TRBJ2-1; 8 bases line up with TRBD2. The CDR3 runs 11 residues. From germline, CDR1 is MDHEN and CDR2 SYDVKM. The CDR3 loop is CVASGPYEQFF. CDR3 nucleotide sequence: TGTGTGGCTAGCGGGCCTTATGAGCAGTTCTTC.

In nucleotides, the CDR3 is TGCGCCAGCAGCTTGGCTCAGGGTGGGACCGGGGAGCTGTTTTTT. This codes for CASSLAQGGTGELFF. V gene TRBV5-1 combines with J gene TRBJ2-2; the D gene is possibly TRBD1 (5 bases). CDR1 is SGHRS and CDR2 is YFSETQ in the germline V gene. This CDR3 is 15 amino acids long. The V and J ends lost 0 bases and 5 bases respectively, with 11 bases between them.

The chain recombines TRBV12-3 or TRBV12-4 with TRBJ2-5, with TRBD1 matching over 7 bases. J gave up 5 bases and V 9 bases, and 9 bases lay outside the gene matches. The CDR3 runs 13 residues. The CDR3 DNA is TGTGCCAGTATGGACAGGCCCCAGGAGACCCAGTACTTC. This translates into CASMDRPQETQYF.

The genes are TRBV6-6 and TRBJ1-5; D is undetermined. The germline gives CDR1 MNHNY, CDR2 SVGAGI (reference sequence). V lost 5 bases to trimming and J lost 6 bases, with 23 bases between them. The CDR3 totals 17 residues. The CDR3: CASSPFFLSGDAQPQHF. CDR3 in DNA: TGTGCCAGCAGTCCTTTTTTCCTATCTGGGGATGCTCAGCCCCAGCATTTT.